This passage covers 24 T cell receptor beta chains from one sample sequenced in a study of OX40 agonist ivuxolimab in advanced cancers. Using immunoSEQ multiplex PCR, the repertoire was profiled, and TCRdb retains in-frame clones only, with some absent. Here the sample spans fewer than 130,000 clones, roughly 89% being singletons. The sample was CD4+ or CD8+ T cells sorted from blood, taken in a trial of the OX40 agonist ivuxolimab. These receptors were collected from an adult with an advanced solid tumor such as melanoma, head and neck, liver or kidney cancer.

To note about this clone: A read error may account for a junction end that differs from germline. This sequence joins TRBV7-7 and TRBJ2-1, with D possibly matching TRBD2 (6 bases). CDR1 and CDR2 from the germline V gene are SSHAT and FNYEAQ (reference sequence). The CDR3 has 13 amino acids. DNA for the CDR3: TGTGCTAGCAGCTTACTGACCGGGAGTGAGCAGTTCTTC. Amino acids: CASSLLTGSEQFF.

This sequence joins TRBV2 and TRBJ1-1; D is undetermined. The germline CDR1 and CDR2 sequences are SNHLY and FYNNEI. The CDR3 totals 15 residues. Trimming removed 0 bases from V and 1 base from J, with 9 bases in between. The CDR3 loop is CASSEAGMGNTEAFF. CDR3 DNA sequence: TGTGCCAGCAGTGAAGCGGGGATGGGGAACACTGAAGCTTTCTTT.

The J gene is TRBJ2-1, the V gene TRBV7-3; 9 positions match TRBD2. The CDR3 contains 16 residues. With V trimmed by 0 bases and J by 9 bases, 9 bases remained unmatched. Germline V gene lookup returns CDR1 SGHTA and CDR2 FQGTGA. CDR3 loop: CASSLTRAGGISEQFF. CDR3 nucleotide sequence: TGTGCCAGCAGCTTAACTCGAGCGGGAGGAATTAGTGAGCAGTTCTTC.

The genes are TRBV7-9 and TRBJ2-1; D possibly corresponds to TRBD2 (7 bases). V was cut by 3 bases and J by 7 bases, with 10 bases left in between. This CDR3 comprises 13 residues. Germline CDR1 is SEHNR and CDR2 is FQNEAQ (reference sequence). CDR3 residues: CASSFGGQNEQFF. The CDR3 DNA reads as TGTGCCAGCAGCTTCGGGGGGCAGAATGAGCAGTTCTTC.

J is TRBJ1-5 and V is TRBV2, with D perhaps TRBD1 (6 bases). The CDR3 runs to 13 residues. The V gene lost 8 bases and the J gene lost 11 bases, with 19 bases spanning the gap. The germline V gene encodes CDR1 SNHLY and CDR2 FYNNEI. CDR3 in DNA: TGTGCCAGCCGAACTGCGATGGGGGCGGCCCAGCATTTT. This translates into CASRTAMGAAQHF.

The chain joins TRBV19 to TRBJ1-3, with 7 bases lining up with TRBD1. This CDR3 comprises 14 residues. V lost 4 bases to trimming and J lost 2 bases; unmatched junction nucleotides: 2. Germline values: CDR1 LNHDA, CDR2 SQIVND (reference sequence). The CDR3 DNA follows: TGTGCCAGTAGTAAGACAGGGACTGGAAACACCATATATTTT. It is translated as CASSKTGTGNTIYF.

V is TRBV7-3 and J is TRBJ2-7; D uncertain. V lost 5 bases and J 3 bases, leaving 14 bases between the germline ends. Germline loops: CDR1 SGHTA, CDR2 FQGTGA. This CDR3 region has 14 residues. The CDR3 nucleotides are TGTGCCAGCAGCCGAAGCGCACAGAGCTACGAGCAGTACTTC. Residues: CASSRSAQSYEQYF.

CDR3 DNA sequence: TGTGCCAGCAGCTTAGACAGTGGGACTGAAGCTTTCTTT. Its translation: CASSLDSGTEAFF. This chain links TRBV7-2 with TRBJ1-1; no clear D. V was shortened by 1 base and J by 5 bases, with 8 bases between the two germline ends. Per germline, CDR1 SGHTA and CDR2 FQGNSA. This CDR3 is built from 13 residues.

This chain links TRBV28 with TRBJ1-1; no reliable D call. The CDR3 runs to 14 residues. V dropped 6 bases and J dropped 2 bases, with 13 bases sitting between them. Germline V gene lookup returns CDR1 MDHEN and CDR2 SYDVKM. CDR3: CASRSPGSNTEAFF. The CDR3 DNA sequence: TGTGCCAGCAGGTCTCCGGGTTCCAACACTGAAGCTTTCTTT.

As regards this clone: Its ends do not fully match the called genes, so a read error is possible. The chain is built from TRBV2 and TRBJ1-6; the match to TRBD1 covers 7 bases. This CDR3 has 12 amino acids. Germline V gives CDR1 SNHLY, CDR2 FYNNEI. The CDR3 sequence: CAGRGLFSPLHF. In DNA form, the CDR3 reads TGTGCCGGCAGGGGGTTATTTTCACCCCTCCACTTT.

The V and J genes are TRBV7-9 and TRBJ1-1; D is perhaps TRBD1 (6 bases). CDR1 and CDR2 from the germline V gene are SEHNR and FQNEAQ (reference sequence). The CDR3 has 15 residues. V was clipped by 1 base and J by 5 bases, with 14 bases between them. This CDR3 reads CASSLEGTGWTEAFF. The CDR3 nucleotides read TGTGCCAGCAGCTTAGAGGGCACAGGGTGGACTGAAGCTTTCTTT.

Written as DNA, the CDR3 is TGTGCCAGTAGCACTGGGACAGGGTTCGCTGTAGAGACCCAGTACTTC. This encodes CASSTGTGFAVETQYF. V gene TRBV19 combines with J gene TRBJ2-5; TRBD1 aligns across 9 bases. The CDR3 sequence is 16 residues long. Germline V gene sequence: CDR1 LNHDA, CDR2 SQIVND (reference sequence). The V segment lost 6 bases and the J segment 4 bases; nucleotides outside the gene matches: 12.

The V and J genes are TRBV7-9 and TRBJ1-4; D possibly corresponds to TRBD1 (6 bases). The CDR3 consists of 14 residues. Germline-derived CDR1 and CDR2 are SEHNR and FQNEAQ (reference sequence). V was shortened by 3 bases and J by 7 bases, with 12 bases between the two germline ends. CDR3 bases: TGTGCCAGCAGCTTTTCCGGGACATCTGAAAAACTGTTTTTT. It translates to CASSFSGTSEKLFF. The full variable domain, rest sourced from reference TRBV7-9 and TRBJ1-4, is DTGVSQNPRHKITKRGQNVTFRCDPISEHNRLYWYRQTLGQGPEFLTYFQNEAQLEKSRLLSDRFSAERPKGSFSTLEIQRTEQGDSAMYLCASSFSGTSEKLFFGSGTQLSVL.

The chain carries TRBV6-6 and TRBJ2-5; D unresolved. The V gene's germline CDR1 is MNHNY and CDR2 SVGAGI (reference sequence). The CDR3 consists of 14 residues. Trimming removed 6 bases at V and 4 bases at J, with 15 bases between. As DNA, the CDR3 is TGTGCCAGCAGCCCGCCTGCCGACCCAGAGACCCAGTACTTC. The encoded protein is CASSPPADPETQYF.

Comments on this clone: Other DNA sequences of this sample code for an identical CDR3. This chain links TRBV19 with TRBJ2-5; D gene unclear. The CDR3 runs to 13 residues. In germline, CDR1 is LNHDA, CDR2 SQIVND (reference sequence). Trimming pared 4 bases from V and 1 base from J, leaving 7 bases between. CDR3 nucleotides: TGTGCCAGTAGTACGGGTCTCCAAGAGACCCAGTACTTC. This encodes CASSTGLQETQYF.

V usage is TRBV14 and J usage is TRBJ2-7, with TRBD1 matching 9 bases. This CDR3 has 16 amino acids. After removal of 2 bases from V and 6 bases from J, the junction contained 11 bases not matched to a gene. The germline gives CDR1 SGHDN, CDR2 FVKESK. The CDR3 coding sequence is TGTGCCAGCAGCCAATCCTTTGGGACAGGGCAGTTCGAGCAGTACTTC. Translated: CASSQSFGTGQFEQYF. Looking up the rest from reference TRBV14 and TRBJ2-7 gives the full variable domain: EAGVTQFPSHSVIEKGQTVTLRCDPISGHDNLYWYRRVMGKEIKFLLHFVKESKQDESGMPNNRFLAERTGGTYSTLKVQPAELEDSGVYFCASSQSFGTGQFEQYFGPGTRLTVT.

J is TRBJ1-2 and V is TRBV7-3, with D perhaps TRBD1 (5 bases). CDR3 length equals 14 residues. V was trimmed by 5 bases and J by 0 bases, leaving 10 bases between them. The germline V gene has CDR1 SGHTA and CDR2 FQGTGA. The CDR3: CASSLDRANYGYTF. CDR3 DNA: TGTGCCAGCAGCCTCGACAGAGCTAACTATGGCTACACCTTC.

This sequence joins TRBV4-3 and TRBJ1-1, with D possibly being TRBD1 (5 bases). V dropped 0 bases and J dropped 3 bases, with 8 bases sitting between them. In germline, CDR1 is LGHNA, CDR2 YSLEER. The CDR3 sequence is 14 residues long. CDR3 sequence (DNA): TGCGCCAGCAGCCAAGAAGGGGCGGACACTGAAGCTTTCTTT. It translates to CASSQEGADTEAFF.

Only one count was recorded for this clone. J is TRBJ2-6 and V is TRBV4-1, with D hard to call. This CDR3 is 14 amino acids long. V lost 4 bases, J lost 1 base, and 5 bases lay in between. Per the germline V gene, CDR1 is MGHRA and CDR2 is YSYEKL. CDR3 residues: CASSLPSGANVLTF. The DNA for the CDR3 is TGCGCCAGCAGCCTCCCGTCTGGGGCCAACGTCCTGACTTTC.

The chain has TRBV4-1 and TRBJ2-7; 10 bases are shared with TRBD1. The CDR3 loop spans 17 amino acids. Germline CDR1 reads MGHRA; CDR2 reads YSYEKL. With 1 base clipped from V and 2 bases from J, the junction kept 8 bases outside the gene matches. CDR3 in DNA: TGCGCCAGCAGCCAAGGGGGTGGACAGGGGGTGACCTACGAGCAGTACTTC. Protein: CASSQGGGQGVTYEQYF.

This clone has just a few counts. The gene calls are TRBV7-9 and TRBJ2-5; D unresolved. The CDR3 loop spans 17 amino acids. In germline, CDR1 is SEHNR, CDR2 FQNEAQ (reference sequence). Trimming pared 3 bases from V and 4 bases from J, leaving 21 bases between. Here the CDR3 DNA reads TGTGCCAGCAGCTTTGACCCCGGGTGGGTCTCAGGAGAGACCCAGTACTTC. Translated: CASSFDPGWVSGETQYF.

The CDR3 protein is CASSLTGGIEQFF. CDR3 nucleotides: TGTGCCAGCAGCCTGACAGGGGGGATTGAGCAGTTCTTC. The chain joins TRBV5-4 to TRBJ2-1; 9 bases fit TRBD1. Trimming at V came to 4 bases and at J to 9 bases, leaving 5 bases not matched to a gene. CDR1 is SGHNT, CDR2 YYREEE, per germline (reference sequence). The CDR3 extends over 13 amino acids.

The chain uses TRBV7-2 and TRBJ2-5; 12 positions match TRBD1. This CDR3 has 15 amino acids. Germline trimming cut 4 bases from V and 4 bases from J; bases unmatched to any gene: 4. Germline CDR1 is SGHTA and CDR2 is FQGNSA. DNA of the CDR3: TGTGCCAGCAGCTGGGACAGGGGGCAGGGAGAGACCCAGTACTTC. Protein product: CASSWDRGQGETQYF.

This chain connects TRBV27 to TRBJ1-1, with unresolved D. V lost 3 bases and J lost 2, with 13 bases in between. Germline CDR1 and CDR2: MNHEY and SMNVEV (reference sequence). The CDR3 extends over 15 amino acids. In DNA, the CDR3 is TGTGCCAGCAGTTTTCGGAGAGCTCAAAACACTGAAGCTTTCTTT. It yields the protein CASSFRRAQNTEAFF.